One sample yielded the 15 T cell receptor beta chains listed below, sequenced in a study of CXCR3-negative and CXCR3-positive naive CD8 T cells. Libraries were UMI-labeled 5' RACE TRB cDNA. TCRdb re-called the 5' RACE reads; one entry per CDR3 protein, DNA not given. This sample's clone table lists several thousand distinct CDR3 sequences. The sequenced material came from naive CXCR3- CD8+ T cells from blood. Subset given: CD45RO-CCR7+CD27+CD95- naive CD8+ T cells lacking CXCR3 (TNR3-). These receptors were taken from a human donor in good health. Some clones in this sample may be carry-over from other donors' samples.

This chain uses TRBV5-1 with TRBJ2-7; the D gene TCRdb calls, TRBD1, cannot be checked with no DNA. Germline assignment: CDR1 SGHRS and CDR2 YFSETQ. The CDR3 is 14 residues long. The CDR3 here is CASSLRTESYEQYF.

This chain joins TRBV7-8 and TRBJ2-5; TCRdb returns TRBD1, unconfirmable since there is no DNA. CDR3 length: 15 residues. Germline V lookup: CDR1 SGHVS, CDR2 FQNEAQ. CDR3 region: CASSIRERSGETQYF. Full variable domain (outside the CDR3, taken from reference TRBV7-8 and TRBJ2-5): GAGVSQSPRYKVAKRGQDVALRCDPISGHVSLFWYQQALGQGPEFLTYFQNEAQLDKSGLPSDRFFAERPEGSVSTLKIQRTQQEDSAVYLCASSIRERSGETQYFGPGTRLLVL.

In terms of frequency, this clonotype is medium-sized. This chain connects TRBV20-1 to TRBJ2-1. In germline, CDR1 is DFQATT, CDR2 SNEGSKA (reference sequence). The CDR3 loop spans 14 amino acids. CDR3: CSATVVETYNEQFF.

The chain couples TRBV7-9 to TRBJ2-3; TCRdb returns TRBD2, unconfirmable since there is no DNA. Germline V CDR1 and CDR2: SEHNR, FQNEAQ (reference sequence). The CDR3 length is 15 residues. CDR3: CASSSLGGSTDTQYF.

The chain is built from TRBV5-1 and TRBJ1-1. The CDR3 runs 12 residues. The germline gives CDR1 SGHRS, CDR2 YFSETQ. CDR3 loop: CASTGLLPEAFF.

Frequency places this clonotype as medium-sized. V usage is TRBV29-1 and J usage is TRBJ2-2; TCRdb calls TRBD2, which cannot be checked without DNA. CDR1 and CDR2 from the germline V gene are SQVTM and ANQGSEA. This CDR3 is 15 amino acids long. This CDR3 reads CSVVASGEMAGELFF.

According to its frequency, this clonotype is medium-sized (0.01 to 0.1%). The chain is built from TRBV19 and TRBJ2-7; without DNA, the TCRdb call of TRBD1 cannot be checked. This CDR3 is built from 13 residues. Germline V gene data show CDR1 as LNHDA and CDR2 as SQIVND (reference sequence). The CDR3 sequence: CASTTGQLNEQYF.

This chain joins TRBV29-1 and TRBJ1-1; the D call from TCRdb, TRBD1, cannot be confirmed without DNA. CDR3 size: 14 residues. The germline CDR1 and CDR2 sequences are SQVTM and ANQGSEA. CDR3 amino acids: CSVEDDLGAIEAFF.

By frequency, this clonotype is medium-sized. This sequence joins TRBV29-1 and TRBJ2-2; the D call of TRBD1 rests on TCRdb alone, since no DNA is present to check it. CDR3 length: 13 residues. Germline V gene lookup returns CDR1 SQVTM and CDR2 ANQGSEA. This chain's CDR3 is CSEQDPNTGELFF.

V usage is TRBV29-1 and J usage is TRBJ2-2. This CDR3 contains 13 residues. The germline gives CDR1 SQVTM, CDR2 ANQGSEA. The CDR3 region is CSVDNTNTGELFF.

Measured by frequency, this clonotype is medium-sized (0.01 to 0.1%). The V and J genes are TRBV29-1 and TRBJ2-1; TCRdb outputs TRBD1, but without DNA this stays unchecked. CDR3 length equals 12 residues. The germline CDR1 and CDR2 sequences are SQVTM and ANQGSEA. CDR3 residues: CSVLQGAGEQFF.

This sequence joins TRBV6-1 and TRBJ2-1. This CDR3 contains 14 residues. From germline, CDR1 is MNHNS and CDR2 SASEGT. CDR3 region: CASSPLSSYNEQFF.

Measured by frequency, this clonotype is medium-sized. The chain combines TRBV12-3 or TRBV12-4 with TRBJ2-3; the D call of TRBD2 rests on TCRdb alone, since no DNA is present to check it. The CDR3 spans 15 residues. CDR3 in amino acids: CAHERRGGSTDTQYF.

By frequency, this clonotype is medium-sized. The V call is TRBV7-9, the J call TRBJ2-3. Looked up from germline, CDR1 is SEHNR and CDR2 is FQNEAQ (reference sequence). CDR3 size: 14 residues. CDR3 region: CASSWITATDTQYF.

This clonotype is medium-sized by frequency. The chain joins TRBV11-2 to TRBJ2-5; no DNA is available, so the TRBD2 call from TCRdb remains unchecked. Germline V gene data show CDR1 as SGHAT and CDR2 as FQNNGV. There are 12 residues in the CDR3. CDR3 region: CASSLGAETQYF.